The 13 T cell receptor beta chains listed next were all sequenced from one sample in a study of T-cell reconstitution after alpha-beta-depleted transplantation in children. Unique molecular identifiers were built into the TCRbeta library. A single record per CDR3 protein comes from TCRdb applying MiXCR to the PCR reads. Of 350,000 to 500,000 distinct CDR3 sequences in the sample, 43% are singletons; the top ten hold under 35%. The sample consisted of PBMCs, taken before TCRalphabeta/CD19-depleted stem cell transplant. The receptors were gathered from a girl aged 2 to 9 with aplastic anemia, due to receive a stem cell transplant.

The CDR3 spells CASSSPDIPYEQYF. CDR3 in DNA: TGCGCCAGCAGCTCCCCGGATATTCCCTACGAGCAGTACTTC. The rearrangement joins TRBV5-1 to TRBJ2-7, with D hard to call. In germline, CDR1 is SGHRS, CDR2 YFSETQ. CDR3 size: 14 residues. Between the trimmed V and J ends, which lost 3 bases and 2 bases, there was a span of 12 bases.

CDR3 residues: CASSLTGQGVIYGYTF. CDR3 nucleotide sequence: TGTGCCAGCAGTTTGACCGGACAGGGGGTTATCTATGGCTACACCTTC. The chain uses TRBV12-3 or TRBV12-4 and TRBJ1-2, with 10 bases lining up with TRBD1. The CDR3 sequence is 16 residues long. V dropped 3 bases and J dropped 4; count of bases not matched to a gene: 8.

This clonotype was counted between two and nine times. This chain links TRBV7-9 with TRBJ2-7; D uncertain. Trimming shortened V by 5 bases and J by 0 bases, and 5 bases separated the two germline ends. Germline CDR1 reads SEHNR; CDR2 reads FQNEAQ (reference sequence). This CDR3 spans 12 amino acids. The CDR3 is CASSHSSYEQYF. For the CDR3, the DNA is TGTGCCAGCAGCCATAGCTCCTACGAGCAGTACTTC.

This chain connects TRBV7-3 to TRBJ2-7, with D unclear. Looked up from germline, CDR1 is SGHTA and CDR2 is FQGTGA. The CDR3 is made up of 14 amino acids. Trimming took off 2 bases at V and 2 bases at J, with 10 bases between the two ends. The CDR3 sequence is CASSLSERTYEQYF. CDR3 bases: TGTGCCAGCAGCTTATCGGAGAGAACCTACGAGCAGTACTTC.

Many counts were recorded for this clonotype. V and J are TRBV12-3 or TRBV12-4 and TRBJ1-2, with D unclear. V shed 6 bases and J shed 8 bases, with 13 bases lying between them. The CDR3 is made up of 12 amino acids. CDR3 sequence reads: CASSRTPRGYTF. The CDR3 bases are TGTGCCAGCAGCCGAACTCCGCGGGGCTACACCTTC.

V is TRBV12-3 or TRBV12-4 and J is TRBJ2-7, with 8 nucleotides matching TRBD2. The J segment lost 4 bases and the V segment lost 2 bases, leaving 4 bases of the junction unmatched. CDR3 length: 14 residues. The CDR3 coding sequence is TGTGCCAGCAGTTTATCCGGCGGGGGGTACGAGCAGTACTTC. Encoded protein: CASSLSGGGYEQYF.

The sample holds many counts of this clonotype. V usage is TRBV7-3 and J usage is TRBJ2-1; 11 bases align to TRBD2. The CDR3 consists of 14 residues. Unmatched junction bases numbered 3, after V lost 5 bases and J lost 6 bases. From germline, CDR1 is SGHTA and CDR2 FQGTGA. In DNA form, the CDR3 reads TGTGCCAGCAGCGATAGCGGGGGGGGCAATGAGCAGTTCTTC. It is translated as CASSDSGGGNEQFF.

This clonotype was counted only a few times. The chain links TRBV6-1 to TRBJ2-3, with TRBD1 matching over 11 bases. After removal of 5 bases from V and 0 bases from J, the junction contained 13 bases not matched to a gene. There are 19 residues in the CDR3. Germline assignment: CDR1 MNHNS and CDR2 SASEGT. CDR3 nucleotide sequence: TGTGCCAGCAGTCCGATCTTGAGGACAGGGGGCTTTAGCACAGATACGCAGTATTTT. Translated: CASSPILRTGGFSTDTQYF.

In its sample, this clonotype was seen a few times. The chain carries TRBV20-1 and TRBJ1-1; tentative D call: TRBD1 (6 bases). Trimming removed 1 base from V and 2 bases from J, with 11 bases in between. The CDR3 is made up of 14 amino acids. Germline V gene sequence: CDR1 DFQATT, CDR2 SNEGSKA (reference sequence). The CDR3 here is CSARVTGRNTEAFF. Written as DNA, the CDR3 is TGCAGTGCTAGAGTTACAGGGCGAAACACTGAAGCTTTCTTT.

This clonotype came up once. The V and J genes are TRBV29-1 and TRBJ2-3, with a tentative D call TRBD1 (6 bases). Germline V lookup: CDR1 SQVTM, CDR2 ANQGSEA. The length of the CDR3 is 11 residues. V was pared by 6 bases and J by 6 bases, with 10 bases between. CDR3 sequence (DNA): TGCAGCGTGAGGGGGTGGGATACGCAGTATTTT. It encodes CSVRGWDTQYF.

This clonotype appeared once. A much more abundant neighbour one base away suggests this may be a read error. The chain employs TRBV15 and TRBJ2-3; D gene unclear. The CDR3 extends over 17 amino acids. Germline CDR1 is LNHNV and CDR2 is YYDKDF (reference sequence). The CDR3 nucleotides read TGTGACACCAGCGCTGACGGGCCCGGGCAGGGCACAGATACGCAGTATTTT. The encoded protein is CDTSADGPGQGTDTQYF.

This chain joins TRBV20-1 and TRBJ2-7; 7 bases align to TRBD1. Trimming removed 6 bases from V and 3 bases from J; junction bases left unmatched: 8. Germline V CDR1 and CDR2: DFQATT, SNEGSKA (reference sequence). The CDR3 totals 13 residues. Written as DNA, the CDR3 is TGCAGTGCCCGGACAGGAGGAAACTACGAGCAGTACTTC. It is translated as CSARTGGNYEQYF.

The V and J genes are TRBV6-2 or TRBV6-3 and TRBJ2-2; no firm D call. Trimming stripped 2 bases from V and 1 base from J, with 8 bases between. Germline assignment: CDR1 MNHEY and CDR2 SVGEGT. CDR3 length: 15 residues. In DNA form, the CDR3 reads TGTGCCAGCAGTTACGCGAGACGGAACACCGGGGAGCTGTTTTTT. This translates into CASSYARRNTGELFF.